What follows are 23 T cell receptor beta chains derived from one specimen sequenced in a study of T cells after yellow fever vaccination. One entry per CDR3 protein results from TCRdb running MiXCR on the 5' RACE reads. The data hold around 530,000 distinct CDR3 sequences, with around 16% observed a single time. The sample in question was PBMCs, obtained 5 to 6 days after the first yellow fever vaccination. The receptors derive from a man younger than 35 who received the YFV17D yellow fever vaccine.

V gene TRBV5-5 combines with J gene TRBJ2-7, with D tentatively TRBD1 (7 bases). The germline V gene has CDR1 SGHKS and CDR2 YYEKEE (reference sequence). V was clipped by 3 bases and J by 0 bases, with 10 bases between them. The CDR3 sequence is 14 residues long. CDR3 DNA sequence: TGTGCCAGCAGCTCAGGGGGGTTCTCCTACGAGCAGTACTTC. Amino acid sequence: CASSSGGFSYEQYF.

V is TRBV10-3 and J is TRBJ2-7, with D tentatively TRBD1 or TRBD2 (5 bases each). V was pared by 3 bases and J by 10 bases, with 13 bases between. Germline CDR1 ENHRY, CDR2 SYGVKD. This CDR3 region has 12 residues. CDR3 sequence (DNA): TGTGCCATCAGTGACCCTGGGACCATCCAGTACTTC. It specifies CAISDPGTIQYF.

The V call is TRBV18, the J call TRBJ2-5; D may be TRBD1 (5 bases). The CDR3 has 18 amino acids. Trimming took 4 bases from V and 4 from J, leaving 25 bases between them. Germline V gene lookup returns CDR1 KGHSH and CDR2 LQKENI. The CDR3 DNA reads TGTGCCAGCTCACAACTCAATCTTCGACAGAACCCCAGAGAGACCCAGTACTTC. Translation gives CASSQLNLRQNPRETQYF.

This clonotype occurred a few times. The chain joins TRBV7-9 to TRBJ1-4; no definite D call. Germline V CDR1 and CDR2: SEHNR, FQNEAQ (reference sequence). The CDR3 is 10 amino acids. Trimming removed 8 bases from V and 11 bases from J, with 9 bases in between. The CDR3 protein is CASDETKLFF. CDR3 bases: TGTGCCAGCGACGAGACCAAACTGTTTTTT. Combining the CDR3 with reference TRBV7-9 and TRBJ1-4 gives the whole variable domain DTGVSQNPRHKITKRGQNVTFRCDPISEHNRLYWYRQTLGQGPEFLTYFQNEAQLEKSRLLSDRFSAERPKGSFSTLEIQRTEQGDSAMYLCASDETKLFFGSGTQLSVL.

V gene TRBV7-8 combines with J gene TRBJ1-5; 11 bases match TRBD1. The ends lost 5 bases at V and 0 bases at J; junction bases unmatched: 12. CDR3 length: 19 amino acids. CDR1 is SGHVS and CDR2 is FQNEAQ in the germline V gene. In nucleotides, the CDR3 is TGTGCCAGCAGCGATACGAGCCGGGACAGGGGGTATAGCAATCAGCCCCAGCATTTT. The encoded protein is CASSDTSRDRGYSNQPQHF.

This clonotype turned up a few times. The CDR3 loop is CASSLGWSYQETQYF. DNA of the CDR3: TGTGCCAGCAGCTTAGGATGGAGCTACCAAGAGACCCAGTACTTC. The rearrangement links TRBV7-9 to TRBJ2-5; no clear D gene. Germline V gives CDR1 SEHNR, CDR2 FQNEAQ (reference sequence). The V and J ends lost 1 base and 0 bases respectively, with 9 bases between them. CDR3 size: 15 residues.

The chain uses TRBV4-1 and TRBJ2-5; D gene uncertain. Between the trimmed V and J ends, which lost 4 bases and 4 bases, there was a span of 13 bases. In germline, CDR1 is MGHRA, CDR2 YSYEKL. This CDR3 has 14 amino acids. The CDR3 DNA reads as TGCGCCAGCAGCCCCCTCGGCACATCAGAGACCCAGTACTTC. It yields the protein CASSPLGTSETQYF.

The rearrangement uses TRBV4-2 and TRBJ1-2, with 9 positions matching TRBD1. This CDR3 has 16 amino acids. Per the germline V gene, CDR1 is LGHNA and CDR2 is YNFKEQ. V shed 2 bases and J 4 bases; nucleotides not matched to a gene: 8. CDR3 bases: TGTGCCAGCAGCCAAAATCACAGGGGGCGTATCTATGGCTACACCTTC. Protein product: CASSQNHRGRIYGYTF.

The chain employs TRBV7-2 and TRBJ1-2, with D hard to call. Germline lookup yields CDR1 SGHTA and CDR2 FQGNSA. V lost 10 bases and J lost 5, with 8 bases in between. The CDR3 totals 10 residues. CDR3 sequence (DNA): TGTGCCACACAATTTTATGGCTACACCTTC. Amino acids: CATQFYGYTF.

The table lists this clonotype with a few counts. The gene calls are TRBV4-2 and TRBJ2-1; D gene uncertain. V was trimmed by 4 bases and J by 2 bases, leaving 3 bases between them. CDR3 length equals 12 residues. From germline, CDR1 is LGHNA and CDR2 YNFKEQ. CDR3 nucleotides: TGTGCCAGCAGCCGGGCCTACAATGAGCAGTTCTTC. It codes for CASSRAYNEQFF.

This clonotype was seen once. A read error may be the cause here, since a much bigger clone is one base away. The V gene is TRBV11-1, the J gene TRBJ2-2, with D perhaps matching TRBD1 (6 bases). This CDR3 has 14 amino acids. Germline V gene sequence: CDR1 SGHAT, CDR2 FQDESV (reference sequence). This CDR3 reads CASNNRANTGEPFF. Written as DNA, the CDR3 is TGTGCCAGCAATAACAGGGCGAACACCGGGGAGCCGTTTTTT.

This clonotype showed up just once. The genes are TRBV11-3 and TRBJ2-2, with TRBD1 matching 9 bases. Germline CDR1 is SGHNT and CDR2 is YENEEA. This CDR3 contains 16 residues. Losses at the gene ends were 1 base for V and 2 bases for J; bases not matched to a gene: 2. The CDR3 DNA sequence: TGTGCCAGCAGCTTAGTTACAGGGGGCAACACCGGGGAGCTGTTTTTT. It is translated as CASSLVTGGNTGELFF.

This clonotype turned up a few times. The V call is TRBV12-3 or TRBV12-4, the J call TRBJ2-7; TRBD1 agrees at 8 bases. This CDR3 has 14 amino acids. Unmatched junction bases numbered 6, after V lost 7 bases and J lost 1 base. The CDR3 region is CASTAGTGSYEQYF. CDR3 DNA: TGTGCCAGCACCGCCGGGACAGGTTCCTACGAGCAGTACTTC.

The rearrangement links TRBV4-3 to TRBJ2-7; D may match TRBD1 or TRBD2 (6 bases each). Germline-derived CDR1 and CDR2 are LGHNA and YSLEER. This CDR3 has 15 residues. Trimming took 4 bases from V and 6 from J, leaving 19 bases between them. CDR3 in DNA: TGCGCCAGCAGCCCCCTGGCCGGGGGCGAATCCGAGCAGTACTTC. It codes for CASSPLAGGESEQYF.

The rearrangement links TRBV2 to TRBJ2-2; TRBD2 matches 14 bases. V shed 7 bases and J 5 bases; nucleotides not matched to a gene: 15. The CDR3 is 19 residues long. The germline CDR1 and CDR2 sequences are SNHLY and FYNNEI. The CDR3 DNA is TGTGCCAGCACCGACGGGGGACTAGCGGGGGTCGTGTGGACCGGGGAGCTGTTTTTT. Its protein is CASTDGGLAGVVWTGELFF.

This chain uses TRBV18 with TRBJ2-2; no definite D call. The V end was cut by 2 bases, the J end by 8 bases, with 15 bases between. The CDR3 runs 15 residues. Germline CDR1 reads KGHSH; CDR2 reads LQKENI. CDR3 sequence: CASSPWAPQEGELFF. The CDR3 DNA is TGTGCCAGCTCACCATGGGCACCCCAGGAAGGGGAGCTGTTTTTT.

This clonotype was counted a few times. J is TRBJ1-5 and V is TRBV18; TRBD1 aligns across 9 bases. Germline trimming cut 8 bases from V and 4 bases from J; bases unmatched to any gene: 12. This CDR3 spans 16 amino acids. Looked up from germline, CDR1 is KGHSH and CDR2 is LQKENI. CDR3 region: CASAQGPTGGNQPQHF. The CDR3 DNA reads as TGTGCCAGCGCCCAGGGCCCGACAGGGGGTAATCAGCCCCAGCATTTT.

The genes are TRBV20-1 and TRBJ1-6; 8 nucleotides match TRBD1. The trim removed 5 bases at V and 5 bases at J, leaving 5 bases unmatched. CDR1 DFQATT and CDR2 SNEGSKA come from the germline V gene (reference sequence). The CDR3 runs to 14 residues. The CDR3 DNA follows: TGCAGTGCTCCAGGACAGGGACATAATTCACCCCTCCACTTT. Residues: CSAPGQGHNSPLHF.

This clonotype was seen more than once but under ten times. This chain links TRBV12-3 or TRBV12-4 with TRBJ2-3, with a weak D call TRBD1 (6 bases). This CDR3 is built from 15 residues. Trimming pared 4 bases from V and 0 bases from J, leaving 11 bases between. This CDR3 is CASSYGQQSTDTQYF. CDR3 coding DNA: TGTGCCAGCAGTTACGGACAGCAAAGCACAGATACGCAGTATTTT.

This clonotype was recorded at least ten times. The DNA of the CDR3 is TGTGCCAGCACCTACGCAGGGGTCACCCCTGAAGCTTTCTTT. Amino acids: CASTYAGVTPEAFF. This chain joins TRBV12-3 or TRBV12-4 and TRBJ1-1, with D tentatively TRBD1 (6 bases). V gave up 7 bases and J gave up 6 bases, with 18 bases separating them. The CDR3 consists of 14 residues.

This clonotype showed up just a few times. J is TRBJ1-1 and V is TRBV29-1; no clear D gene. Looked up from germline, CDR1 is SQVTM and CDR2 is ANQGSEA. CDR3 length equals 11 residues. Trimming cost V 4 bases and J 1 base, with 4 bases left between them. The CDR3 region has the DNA TGCAGCGTTGTTACGAACACTGAAGCTTTCTTT. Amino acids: CSVVTNTEAFF.

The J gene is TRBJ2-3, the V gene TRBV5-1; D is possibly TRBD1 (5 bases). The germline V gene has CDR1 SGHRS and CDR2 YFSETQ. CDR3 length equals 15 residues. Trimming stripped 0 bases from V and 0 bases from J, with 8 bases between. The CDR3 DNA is TGCGCCAGCAGCTTGGACTCAGGGAGCACAGATACGCAGTATTTT. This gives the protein CASSLDSGSTDTQYF. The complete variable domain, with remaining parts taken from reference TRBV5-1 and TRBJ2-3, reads KAGVTQTPRYLIKTRGQQVTLSCSPISGHRSVSWYQQTPGQGLQFLFEYFSETQRNKGNFPGRFSGRQFSNSRSEMNVSTLELGDSALYLCASSLDSGSTDTQYFGPGTRLTVL.

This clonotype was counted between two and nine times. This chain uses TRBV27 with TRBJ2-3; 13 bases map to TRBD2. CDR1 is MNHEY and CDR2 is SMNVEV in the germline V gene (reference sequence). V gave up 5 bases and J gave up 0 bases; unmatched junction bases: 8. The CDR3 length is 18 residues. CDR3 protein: CASSPGLAGTTSTDTQYF. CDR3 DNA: TGTGCCAGCAGTCCGGGACTAGCGGGGACGACTAGCACAGATACGCAGTATTTT.